Listed here are 17 T cell receptor beta chains from one sample, sequenced in a study of beta chain features in type 1 diabetes. Sequencing targeted expressed TCRB transcripts, as all isolated RNA had been reverse transcribed. TCRdb keeps only in-frame clones here, not all; method: immunoSEQ multiplex PCR. The sample carries 150,000 or so clones, about a tenth recorded once. The sequenced sample was central memory CD4+ T cells from blood. Every receptor here comes from a man aged 18 to 30 in good health.

V gene TRBV18 combines with J gene TRBJ1-2, with D maybe TRBD1 (6 bases). The CDR3 runs 13 residues. The V gene's germline CDR1 is KGHSH and CDR2 LQKENI. Between the trimmed V and J ends, which lost 2 bases and 9 bases, there was a span of 13 bases. The CDR3 sequence is CASSPTRGESYTF. CDR3 nucleotides: TGTGCCAGCTCACCAACCAGGGGTGAGAGCTACACCTTC.

The rearrangement uses TRBV6-5 and TRBJ1-4; possible D gene TRBD1, 6 bases. V was pared by 0 bases and J by 6 bases, with 11 bases between. Germline V gene sequence: CDR1 MNHEY, CDR2 SVGAGI. This CDR3 spans 15 amino acids. The CDR3 region has the DNA TGTGCCAGCAGTTACTCCAGGGGAGATGATGAAAAACTGTTTTTT. Amino acids: CASSYSRGDDEKLFF.

This clone was observed a few times. J is TRBJ1-2 and V is TRBV6-5; TRBD1 agrees at 8 bases. The ends lost 4 bases at V and 4 bases at J; junction bases unmatched: 8. The CDR3 sequence is 15 residues long. Per germline, CDR1 MNHEY and CDR2 SVGAGI. As DNA, the CDR3 is TGTGCCAGCAGTTCCCCGGAACAGGGGGTCTATGGCTACACCTTC. This sequence encodes CASSSPEQGVYGYTF.

This clone occurred a few times. The chain combines TRBV21-1 with TRBJ2-5; TRBD2, the table's D call, was not compared with the DNA. TRBV21-1 is a pseudogene. The CDR3 sequence is 18 residues long. The CDR3 loop reads CASSNGKGSLSPGETQYF. The CDR3 DNA is TGTGCCAGCAGTAACGGGAAAGGCTCTCTTAGCCCCGGGGAGACCCAGTACTTC.

This clone was seen a few times. This chain connects TRBV2 to TRBJ1-6; 8 bases line up with TRBD1. This CDR3 is built from 17 residues. The germline V gene has CDR1 SNHLY and CDR2 FYNNEI. J was trimmed by 0 bases and V by 6 bases; bases with no gene match: 7. In DNA form, the CDR3 reads TGTGCCAGCAGCGCAGGGGGCACCAGCTCCTATAATTCACCCCTCCACTTT. Protein: CASSAGGTSSYNSPLHF.

This clone was observed a handful of times. The V and J genes are TRBV2 and TRBJ2-3, with D possibly being TRBD2 (5 bases). The germline V gene encodes CDR1 SNHLY and CDR2 FYNNEI. CDR3 size: 16 residues. Trimming took off 4 bases at V and 2 bases at J, with 16 bases between the two ends. CDR3 protein: CASSGTFYTDTDTQYF. The CDR3 DNA follows: TGTGCCAGCAGTGGGACTTTCTACACCGACACAGATACGCAGTATTTT. Looking up the rest from reference TRBV2 and TRBJ2-3 gives the full variable domain: EPEVTQTPSHQVTQMGQEVILRCVPISNHLYFYWYRQILGQKVEFLVSFYNNEISEKSEIFDDQFSVERPDGSNFTLKIRSTKLEDSAMYFCASSGTFYTDTDTQYFGPGTRLTVL.

The chain recombines TRBV27 with TRBJ2-5; possibly TRBD2 for D (5 bases). Deletions cut 7 bases from V and 4 bases from J, with 19 bases between. The CDR3 consists of 15 residues. Germline V gives CDR1 MNHEY, CDR2 SMNVEV (reference sequence). CDR3 amino acids: CASTPVGLGAETQYF. DNA of the CDR3: TGTGCCAGCACTCCAGTGGGTTTGGGAGCAGAGACCCAGTACTTC.

This clone was detected a few times. The chain links TRBV7-2 to TRBJ2-1; 10 nucleotides align to TRBD2. V lost 4 bases and J lost 4; bases outside the gene matches: 7. Germline V lookup: CDR1 SGHTA, CDR2 FQGNSA. The CDR3 covers 16 residues. The CDR3 bases are TGTGCCAGCAGCTCCTTAGCGGGGGGCAAATACAATGAGCAGTTCTTC. It specifies CASSSLAGGKYNEQFF.

This clone has more than one count but fewer than ten. The chain has TRBV10-3 and TRBJ2-7; TRBD1 might be the D (5 bases). CDR3 length: 13 residues. V gave up 6 bases and J gave up 2 bases, with 11 bases separating them. CDR1 ENHRY and CDR2 SYGVKD come from the germline V gene. CDR3 sequence reads: CAIREATAYEQYF. In nucleotides, the CDR3 is TGTGCCATCAGGGAAGCGACAGCCTACGAGCAGTACTTC.

Only a few counts were recorded for this clone. At the DNA level, this CDR3 is encoded by other sequences in the same sample as well. This chain links TRBV9 with TRBJ1-3; 8 bases align to TRBD1. The CDR3 has 14 amino acids. Germline CDR1 and CDR2: SGDLS and YYNGEE. J gave up 4 bases and V 4 bases, and 4 bases lay outside the gene matches. The CDR3 nucleotides are TGTGCCAGCAGCACCGGACAGGGAGGAAACACCATATATTTT. Protein: CASSTGQGGNTIYF.

This clone has just a few counts. The chain recombines TRBV7-9 with TRBJ1-2, with 8 bases matching TRBD1. Germline V CDR1 and CDR2: SEHNR, FQNEAQ (reference sequence). The length of the CDR3 is 14 residues. With 5 bases clipped from V and 4 bases from J, the junction kept 6 bases outside the gene matches. CDR3: CASSPGTGRYGYTF. CDR3 sequence (DNA): TGTGCCAGCAGCCCTGGGACAGGACGCTATGGCTACACCTTC. Full variable domain (missing parts from reference TRBV7-9 and TRBJ1-2): DTGVSQNPRHKITKRGQNVTFRCDPISEHNRLYWYRQTLGQGPEFLTYFQNEAQLEKSRLLSDRFSAERPKGSFSTLEIQRTEQGDSAMYLCASSPGTGRYGYTFGSGTRLTVV.

The V gene is TRBV4-3, the J gene TRBJ2-1; 16 bases are a match to TRBD2. After removal of 5 bases from V and 4 bases from J, the junction contained 8 bases not matched to a gene. CDR3 length equals 18 residues. CDR1 is LGHNA and CDR2 is YSLEER in the germline V gene. The CDR3 region has the DNA TGCGCCAGCAGCAAAGGGACTAGCGGGGGGGCGGTTTACAATGAGCAGTTCTTC. Translated: CASSKGTSGGAVYNEQFF.

The chain combines TRBV7-3 with TRBJ1-6; weak D call: TRBD1 (5 bases). Germline V gene sequence: CDR1 SGHTA, CDR2 FQGTGA. The CDR3 is 14 residues long. V was shortened by 5 bases and J by 9 bases, with 14 bases between the two germline ends. The CDR3 nucleotides read TGTGCCAGCAGCAAGGGCAGGGAAGGTTCACCCCTCCACTTT. This gives the protein CASSKGREGSPLHF. Full variable domain (rest looked up from reference TRBV7-3 and TRBJ1-6): GAGVSQTPSNKVTEKGKYVELRCDPISGHTALYWYRQSLGQGPEFLIYFQGTGAADDSGLPNDRFFAVRPEGSVSTLKIQRTERGDSAVYLCASSKGREGSPLHFGNGTRLTVT.

V and J are TRBV2 and TRBJ1-1; 11 nucleotides agree with TRBD1. The CDR3 is 11 amino acids. Germline trimming cut 5 bases from V and 11 bases from J; bases unmatched to any gene: 1. Germline V gene lookup returns CDR1 SNHLY and CDR2 FYNNEI. The CDR3 DNA sequence: TGTGCCAGCAGTTGGGACAGGGGGGCTTTCTTT. Amino acids: CASSWDRGAFF.

This clone turned up a few times. The CDR3 nucleotides are TGTGCCAGCTCACCAACCAACAGGGGGCGCGGTGAAAAACTGTTTTTT. As protein: CASSPTNRGRGEKLFF. This chain uses TRBV18 with TRBJ1-4, with TRBD1 identical over 9 bases. Trimming cost V 2 bases and J 7 bases; bases outside gene matches: 8. The CDR3 has 16 amino acids. CDR1 is KGHSH, CDR2 LQKENI, per germline.

The chain couples TRBV27 to TRBJ2-1, with 9 bases identical to TRBD2. CDR1 is MNHEY and CDR2 is SMNVEV in the germline V gene (reference sequence). This CDR3 region has 13 residues. Unmatched junction bases numbered 1, after V lost 3 bases and J lost 7 bases. In DNA form, the CDR3 reads TGTGCCAGCAGTTTCCTAGCGGGGAATGAGCAGTTCTTC. This sequence encodes CASSFLAGNEQFF.

This clone was picked up a small number of times. This chain links TRBV6-5 with TRBJ1-2, with 9 bases that match TRBD1. The trim removed 7 bases at V and 4 bases at J, leaving 4 bases unmatched. The CDR3 consists of 13 residues. The germline V gene has CDR1 MNHEY and CDR2 SVGAGI. In nucleotides, the CDR3 is TGTGCCAGCACCCTGGGACAGGGCTATGGCTACACCTTC. Protein: CASTLGQGYGYTF.